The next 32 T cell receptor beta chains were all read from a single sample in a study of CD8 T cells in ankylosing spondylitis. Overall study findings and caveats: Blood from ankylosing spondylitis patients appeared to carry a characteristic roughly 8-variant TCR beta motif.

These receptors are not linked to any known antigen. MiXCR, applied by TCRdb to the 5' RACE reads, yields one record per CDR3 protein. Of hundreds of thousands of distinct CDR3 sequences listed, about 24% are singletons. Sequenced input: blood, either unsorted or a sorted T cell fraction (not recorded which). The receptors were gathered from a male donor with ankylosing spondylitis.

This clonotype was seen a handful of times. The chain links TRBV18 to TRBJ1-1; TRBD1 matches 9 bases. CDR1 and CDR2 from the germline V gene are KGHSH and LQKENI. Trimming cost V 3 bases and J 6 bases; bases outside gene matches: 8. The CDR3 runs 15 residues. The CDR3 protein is CASSPRTGEMAEAFF. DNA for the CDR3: TGTGCCAGCTCACCTAGGACAGGGGAAATGGCTGAAGCTTTCTTT. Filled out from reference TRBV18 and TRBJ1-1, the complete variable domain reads NAGVMQNPRHLVRRRGQEARLRCSPMKGHSHVYWYRQLPEEGLKFMVYLQKENIIDESGMPKERFSAEFPKEGPSILRIQQVVRGDSAAYFCASSPRTGEMAEAFFGQGTRLTVV.

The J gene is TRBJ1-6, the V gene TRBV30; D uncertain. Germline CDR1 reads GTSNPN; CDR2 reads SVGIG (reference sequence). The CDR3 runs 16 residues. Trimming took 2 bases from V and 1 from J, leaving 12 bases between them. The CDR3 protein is CAWSQGGPSYNSPLHF. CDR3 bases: TGTGCCTGGAGTCAAGGAGGCCCTTCCTATAATTCACCCCTCCACTTT.

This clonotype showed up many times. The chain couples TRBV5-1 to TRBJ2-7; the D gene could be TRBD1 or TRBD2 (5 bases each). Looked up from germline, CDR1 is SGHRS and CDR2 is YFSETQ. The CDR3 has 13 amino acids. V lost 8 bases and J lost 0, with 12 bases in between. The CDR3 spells CASWDGYSYEQYF. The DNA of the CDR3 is TGCGCCAGTTGGGACGGCTACTCCTACGAGCAGTACTTC. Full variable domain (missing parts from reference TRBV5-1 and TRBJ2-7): KAGVTQTPRYLIKTRGQQVTLSCSPISGHRSVSWYQQTPGQGLQFLFEYFSETQRNKGNFPGRFSGRQFSNSRSEMNVSTLELGDSALYLCASWDGYSYEQYFGPGTRLTVT.

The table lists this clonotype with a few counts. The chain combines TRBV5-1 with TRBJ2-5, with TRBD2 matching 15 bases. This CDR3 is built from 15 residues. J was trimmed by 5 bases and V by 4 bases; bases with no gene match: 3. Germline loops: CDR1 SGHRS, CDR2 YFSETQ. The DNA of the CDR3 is TGCGCCAGCAGCCCGGGGACTAGCGGGAGGGAGACCCAGTACTTC. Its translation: CASSPGTSGRETQYF.

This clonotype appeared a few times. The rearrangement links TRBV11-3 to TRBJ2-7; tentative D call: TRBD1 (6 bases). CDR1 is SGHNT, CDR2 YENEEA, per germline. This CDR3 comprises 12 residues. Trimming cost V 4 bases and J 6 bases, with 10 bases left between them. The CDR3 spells CASSSTGREQYV. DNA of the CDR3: TGTGCCAGCAGCTCCACAGGGCGCGAGCAGTACGTC.

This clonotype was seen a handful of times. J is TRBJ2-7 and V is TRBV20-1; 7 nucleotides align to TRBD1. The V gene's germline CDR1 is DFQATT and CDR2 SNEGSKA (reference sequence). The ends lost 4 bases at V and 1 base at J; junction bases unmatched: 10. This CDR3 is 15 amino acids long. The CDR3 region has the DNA TGCAGTGCTACAAGGATTTGGGACAGTTCCTACGAGCAGTACTTC. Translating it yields CSATRIWDSSYEQYF.

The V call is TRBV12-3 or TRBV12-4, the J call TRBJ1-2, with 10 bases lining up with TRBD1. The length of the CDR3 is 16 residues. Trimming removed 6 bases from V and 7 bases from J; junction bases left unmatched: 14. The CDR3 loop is CASSQRPGQGQGGYTF. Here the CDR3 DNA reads TGTGCCAGCAGCCAAAGACCGGGACAGGGGCAGGGTGGCTACACCTTC.

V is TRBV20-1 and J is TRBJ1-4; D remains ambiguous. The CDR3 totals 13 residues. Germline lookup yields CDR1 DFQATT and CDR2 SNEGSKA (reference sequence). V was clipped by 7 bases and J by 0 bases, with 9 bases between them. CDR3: CSVGKTTNEKLFF. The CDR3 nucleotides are TGCAGTGTTGGGAAGACAACTAATGAAAAACTGTTTTTT.

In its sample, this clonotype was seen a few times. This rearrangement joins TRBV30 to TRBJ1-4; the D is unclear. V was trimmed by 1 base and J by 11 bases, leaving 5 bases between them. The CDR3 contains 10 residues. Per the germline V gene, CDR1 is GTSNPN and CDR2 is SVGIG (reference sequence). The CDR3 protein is CAWSGSKLFF. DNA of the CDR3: TGTGCCTGGAGTGGTTCTAAACTGTTTTTT.

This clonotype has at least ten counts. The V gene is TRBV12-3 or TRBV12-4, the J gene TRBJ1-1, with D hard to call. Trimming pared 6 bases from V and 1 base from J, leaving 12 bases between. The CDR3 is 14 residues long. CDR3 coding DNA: TGTGCCAGCAGCCAATATTTAGGGAACACTGAAGCTTTCTTT. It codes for CASSQYLGNTEAFF.

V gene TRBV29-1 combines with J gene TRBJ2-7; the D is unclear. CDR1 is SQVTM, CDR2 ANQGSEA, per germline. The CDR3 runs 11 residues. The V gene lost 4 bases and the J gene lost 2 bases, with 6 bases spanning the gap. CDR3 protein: CSVGSAYEQYF. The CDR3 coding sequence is TGCAGCGTTGGGTCAGCCTACGAGCAGTACTTC.

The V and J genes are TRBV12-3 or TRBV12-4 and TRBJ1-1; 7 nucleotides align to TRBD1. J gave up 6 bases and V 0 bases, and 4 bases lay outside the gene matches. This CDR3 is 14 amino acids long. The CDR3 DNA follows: TGTGCCAGCAGTTTAGCAGGGGGCAGGCCTGAAGCTTTCTTT. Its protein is CASSLAGGRPEAFF.

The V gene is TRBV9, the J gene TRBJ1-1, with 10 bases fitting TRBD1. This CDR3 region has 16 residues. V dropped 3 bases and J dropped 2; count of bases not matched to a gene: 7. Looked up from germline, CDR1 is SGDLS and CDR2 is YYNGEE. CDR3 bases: TGTGCCAGCAGCGAACGGGACAGGGGCCTTAACACTGAAGCTTTCTTT. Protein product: CASSERDRGLNTEAFF.

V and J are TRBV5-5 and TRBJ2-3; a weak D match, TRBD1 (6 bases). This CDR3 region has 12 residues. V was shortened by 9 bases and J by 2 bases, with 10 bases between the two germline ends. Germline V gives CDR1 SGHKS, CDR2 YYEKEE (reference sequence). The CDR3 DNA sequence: TGTGCCAACTACAGGGTCACAGATACGCAGTATTTT. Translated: CANYRVTDTQYF. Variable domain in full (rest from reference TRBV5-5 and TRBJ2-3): DAGVTQSPTHLIKTRGQQVTLRCSPISGHKSVSWYQQVLGQGPQFIFQYYEKEERGRGNFPDRFSARQFPNYSSELNVNALLLGDSALYLCANYRVTDTQYFGPGTRLTVL.

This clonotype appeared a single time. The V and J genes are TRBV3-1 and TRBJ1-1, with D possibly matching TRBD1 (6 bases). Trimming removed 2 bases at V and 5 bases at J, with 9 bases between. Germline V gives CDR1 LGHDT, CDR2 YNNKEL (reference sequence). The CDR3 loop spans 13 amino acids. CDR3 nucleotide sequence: TGTGCCAGCAGCCAACTTGGGACAACTGAAGCTTTCTTT. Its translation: CASSQLGTTEAFF.

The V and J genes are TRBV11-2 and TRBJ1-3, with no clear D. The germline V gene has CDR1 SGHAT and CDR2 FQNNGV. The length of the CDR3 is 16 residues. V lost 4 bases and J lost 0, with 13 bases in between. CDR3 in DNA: TGTGCCAGCAGCTGGAGCACCGCGAGCTCTGGAAACACCATATATTTT. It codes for CASSWSTASSGNTIYF.

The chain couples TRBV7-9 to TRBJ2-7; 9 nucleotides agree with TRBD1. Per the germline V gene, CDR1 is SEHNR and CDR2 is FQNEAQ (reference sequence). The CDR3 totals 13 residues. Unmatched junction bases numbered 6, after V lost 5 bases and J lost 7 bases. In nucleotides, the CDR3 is TGTGCCAGCAGCGAAGGGACAGGGTATGAGCAGTACGTC. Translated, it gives CASSEGTGYEQYV.

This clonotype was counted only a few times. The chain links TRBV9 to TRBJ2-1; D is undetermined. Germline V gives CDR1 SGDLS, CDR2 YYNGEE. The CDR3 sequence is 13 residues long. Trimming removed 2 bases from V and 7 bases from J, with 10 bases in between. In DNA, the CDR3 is TGTGCCAGCAGCGTGTCAATTGGTAATGAGCAGTTCTTC. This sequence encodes CASSVSIGNEQFF.

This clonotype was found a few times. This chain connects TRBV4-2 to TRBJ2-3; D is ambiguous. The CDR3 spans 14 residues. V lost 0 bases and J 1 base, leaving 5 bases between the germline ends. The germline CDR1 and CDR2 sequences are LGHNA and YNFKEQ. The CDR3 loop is CASSQEGGTDTQYF. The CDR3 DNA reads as TGTGCCAGCAGCCAAGAGGGTGGCACAGATACGCAGTATTTT.

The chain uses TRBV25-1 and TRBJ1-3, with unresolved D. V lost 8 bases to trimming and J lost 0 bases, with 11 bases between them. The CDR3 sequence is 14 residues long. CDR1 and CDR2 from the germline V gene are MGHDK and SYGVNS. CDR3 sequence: CASQASFSGNTIYF. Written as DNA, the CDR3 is TGTGCCAGCCAAGCGAGCTTCTCTGGAAACACCATATATTTT. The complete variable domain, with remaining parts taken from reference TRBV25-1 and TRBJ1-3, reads EADIYQTPRYLVIGTGKKITLECSQTMGHDKMYWYQQDPGMELHLIHYSYGVNSTEKGDLSSESTVSRIRTEHFPLTLESARPSHTSQYLCASQASFSGNTIYFGEGSWLTVV.

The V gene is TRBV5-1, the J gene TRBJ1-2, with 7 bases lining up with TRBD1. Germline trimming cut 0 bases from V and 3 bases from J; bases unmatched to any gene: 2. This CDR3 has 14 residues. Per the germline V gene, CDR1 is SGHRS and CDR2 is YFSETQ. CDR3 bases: TGCGCCAGCAGCTTGGAGGGACAGCACTATGGCTACACCTTC. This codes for CASSLEGQHYGYTF.

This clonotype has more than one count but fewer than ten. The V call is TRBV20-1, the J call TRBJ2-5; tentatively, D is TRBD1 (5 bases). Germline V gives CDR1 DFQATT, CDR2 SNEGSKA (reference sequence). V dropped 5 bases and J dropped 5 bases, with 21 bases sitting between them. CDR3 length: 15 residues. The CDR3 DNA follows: TGCAGTGCTGGGTGGGGCGGCGGCCTGGGGGAGACCCAGTACTTC. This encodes CSAGWGGGLGETQYF.

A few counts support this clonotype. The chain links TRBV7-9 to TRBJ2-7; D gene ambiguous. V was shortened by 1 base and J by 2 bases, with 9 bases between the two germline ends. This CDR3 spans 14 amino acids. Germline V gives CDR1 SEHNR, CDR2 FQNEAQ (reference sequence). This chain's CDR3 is CASSLVSGTYEQYF. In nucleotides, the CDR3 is TGTGCCAGCAGCTTAGTTTCAGGAACCTACGAGCAGTACTTC.

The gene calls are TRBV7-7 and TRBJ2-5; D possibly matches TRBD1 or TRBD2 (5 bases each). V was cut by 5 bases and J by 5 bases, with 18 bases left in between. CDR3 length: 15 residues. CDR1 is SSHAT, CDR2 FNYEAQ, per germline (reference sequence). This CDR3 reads CASSPPGTWQETQYF. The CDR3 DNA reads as TGTGCCAGCAGCCCTCCCGGGACCTGGCAGGAGACCCAGTACTTC.

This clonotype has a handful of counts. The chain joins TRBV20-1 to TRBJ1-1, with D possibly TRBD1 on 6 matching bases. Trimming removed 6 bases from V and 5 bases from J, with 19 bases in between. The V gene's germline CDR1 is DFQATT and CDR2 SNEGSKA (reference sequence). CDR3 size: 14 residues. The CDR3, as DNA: TGCAGTGCCGCGAAGGGGGGGCGCGAAACTGAAGCTTTCTTT. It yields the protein CSAAKGGRETEAFF.

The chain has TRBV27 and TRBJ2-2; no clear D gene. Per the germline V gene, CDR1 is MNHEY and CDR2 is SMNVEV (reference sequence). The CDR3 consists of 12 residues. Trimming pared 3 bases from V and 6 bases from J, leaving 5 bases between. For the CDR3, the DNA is TGTGCCAGCAGTTTTCTGGCCGGGGAGCTGTTTTTT. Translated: CASSFLAGELFF.

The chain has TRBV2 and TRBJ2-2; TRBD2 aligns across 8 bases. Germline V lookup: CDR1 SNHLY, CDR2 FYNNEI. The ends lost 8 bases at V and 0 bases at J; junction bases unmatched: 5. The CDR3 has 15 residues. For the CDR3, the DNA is TGTGCCAGCTCAAGACTAGCGTCGAACACCGGGGAGCTGTTTTTT. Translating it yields CASSRLASNTGELFF.

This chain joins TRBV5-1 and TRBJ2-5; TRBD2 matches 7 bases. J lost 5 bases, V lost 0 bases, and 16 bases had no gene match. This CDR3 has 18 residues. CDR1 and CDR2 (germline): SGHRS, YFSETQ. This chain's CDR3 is CASSLVRVGLGVLETQYF. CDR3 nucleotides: TGCGCCAGCAGCTTGGTGCGCGTCGGACTAGGTGTGTTGGAGACCCAGTACTTC.

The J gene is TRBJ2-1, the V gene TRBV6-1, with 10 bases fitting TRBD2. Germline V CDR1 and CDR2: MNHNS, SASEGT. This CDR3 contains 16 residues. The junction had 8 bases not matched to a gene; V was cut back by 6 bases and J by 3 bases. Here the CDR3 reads CASRDMGLANYNEQFF. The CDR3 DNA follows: TGTGCCAGCAGGGACATGGGACTAGCGAACTACAATGAGCAGTTCTTC.

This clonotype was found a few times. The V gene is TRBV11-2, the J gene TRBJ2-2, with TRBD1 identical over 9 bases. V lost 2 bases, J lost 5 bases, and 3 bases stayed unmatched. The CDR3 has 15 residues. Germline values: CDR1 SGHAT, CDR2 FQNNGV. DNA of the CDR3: TGTGCCAGCAGCTTAAGGGACAGGGCAACCGGGGAGCTGTTTTTT. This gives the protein CASSLRDRATGELFF.

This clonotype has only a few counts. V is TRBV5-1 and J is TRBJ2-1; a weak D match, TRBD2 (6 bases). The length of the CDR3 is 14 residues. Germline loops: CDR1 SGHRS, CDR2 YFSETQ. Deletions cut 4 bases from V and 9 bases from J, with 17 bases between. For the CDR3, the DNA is TGCGCCAGCAGCCCTGGGGCTAGCGTGGGTGAGCAGTTCTTC. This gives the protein CASSPGASVGEQFF.

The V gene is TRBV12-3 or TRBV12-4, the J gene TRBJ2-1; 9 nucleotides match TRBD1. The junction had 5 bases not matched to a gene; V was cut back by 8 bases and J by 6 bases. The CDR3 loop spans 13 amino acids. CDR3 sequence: CASAGTGLNEQFF. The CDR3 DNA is TGTGCCAGCGCCGGGACAGGGCTCAATGAGCAGTTCTTC.